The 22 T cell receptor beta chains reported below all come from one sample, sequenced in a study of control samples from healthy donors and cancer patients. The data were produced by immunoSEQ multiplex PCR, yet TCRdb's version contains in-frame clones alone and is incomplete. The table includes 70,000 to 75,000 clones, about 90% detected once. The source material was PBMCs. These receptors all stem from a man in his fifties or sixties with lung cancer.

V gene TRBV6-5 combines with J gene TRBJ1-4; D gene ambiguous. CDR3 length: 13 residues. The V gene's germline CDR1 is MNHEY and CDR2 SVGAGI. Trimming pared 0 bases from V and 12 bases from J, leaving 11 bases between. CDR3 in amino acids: CASSYSPTEELFF. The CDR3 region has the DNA TGTGCCAGCAGTTACTCACCCACCGAGGAACTGTTTTTT.

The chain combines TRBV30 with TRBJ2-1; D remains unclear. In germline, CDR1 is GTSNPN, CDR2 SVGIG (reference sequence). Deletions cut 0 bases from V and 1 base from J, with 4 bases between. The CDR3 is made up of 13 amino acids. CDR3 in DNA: TGTGCCTGGAGTGTTGGGTCCTACAATGAGCAGTTCTTC. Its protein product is CAWSVGSYNEQFF.

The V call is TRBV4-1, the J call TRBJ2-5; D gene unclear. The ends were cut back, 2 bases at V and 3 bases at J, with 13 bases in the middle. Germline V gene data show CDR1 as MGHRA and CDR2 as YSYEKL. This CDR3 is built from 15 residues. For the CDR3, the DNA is TGCGCCAGCAGCCAAACATTACAAAGAGAAGAGACCCAGTACTTC. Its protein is CASSQTLQREETQYF.

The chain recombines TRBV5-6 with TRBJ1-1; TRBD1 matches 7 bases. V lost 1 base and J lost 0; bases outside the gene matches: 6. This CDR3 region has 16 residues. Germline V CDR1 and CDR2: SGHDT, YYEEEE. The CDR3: CASSLPRTGMNTEAFF. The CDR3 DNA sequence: TGTGCCAGCAGCTTGCCGAGGACAGGAATGAACACTGAAGCTTTCTTT.

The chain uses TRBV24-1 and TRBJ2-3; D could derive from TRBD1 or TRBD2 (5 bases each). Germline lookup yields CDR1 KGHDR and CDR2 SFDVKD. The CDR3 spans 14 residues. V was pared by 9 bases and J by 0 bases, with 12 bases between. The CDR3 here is CATGGRVSTDTQYF. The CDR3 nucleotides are TGTGCCACCGGGGGAAGGGTAAGCACAGATACGCAGTATTTT.

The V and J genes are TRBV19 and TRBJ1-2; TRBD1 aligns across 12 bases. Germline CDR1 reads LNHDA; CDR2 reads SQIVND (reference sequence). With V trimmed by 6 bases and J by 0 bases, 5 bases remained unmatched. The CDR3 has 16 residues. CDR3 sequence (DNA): TGTGCCAGTAGATTGGGACAGGGGGCTTCTAACTATGGCTACACCTTC. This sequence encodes CASRLGQGASNYGYTF.

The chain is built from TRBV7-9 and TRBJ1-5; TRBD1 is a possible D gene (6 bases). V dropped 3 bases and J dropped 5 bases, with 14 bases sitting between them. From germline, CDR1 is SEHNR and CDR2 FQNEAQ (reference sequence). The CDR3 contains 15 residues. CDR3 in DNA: TGTGCCAGCAGCTTCGGGACACCGATGGATCAGCCCCAGCATTTT. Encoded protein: CASSFGTPMDQPQHF.

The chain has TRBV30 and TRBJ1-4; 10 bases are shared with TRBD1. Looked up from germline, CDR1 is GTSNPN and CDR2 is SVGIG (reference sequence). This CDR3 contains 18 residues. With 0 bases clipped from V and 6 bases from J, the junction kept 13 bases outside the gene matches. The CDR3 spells CAWSVPRDRGLSYEKLFF. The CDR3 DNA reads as TGTGCCTGGAGTGTCCCCCGGGACAGGGGACTATCATATGAAAAACTGTTTTTT.

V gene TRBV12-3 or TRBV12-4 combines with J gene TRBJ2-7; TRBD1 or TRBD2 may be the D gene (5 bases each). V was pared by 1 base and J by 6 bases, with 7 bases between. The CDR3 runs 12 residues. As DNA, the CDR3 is TGTGCCAGCAGTTTAGGGGGGTCCGAGCAGTACGTC. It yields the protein CASSLGGSEQYV.

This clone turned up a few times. CDR3 amino acids: CASSLRGRDRSINEQFF. In DNA, the CDR3 is TGTGCCAGCAGCCTCAGGGGGCGGGACAGGTCCATCAATGAGCAGTTCTTC. The chain couples TRBV11-2 to TRBJ2-1, with TRBD1 matching over 8 bases. This CDR3 comprises 17 residues. Germline CDR1 is SGHAT and CDR2 is FQNNGV. J gave up 6 bases and V 5 bases, and 15 bases lay outside the gene matches.

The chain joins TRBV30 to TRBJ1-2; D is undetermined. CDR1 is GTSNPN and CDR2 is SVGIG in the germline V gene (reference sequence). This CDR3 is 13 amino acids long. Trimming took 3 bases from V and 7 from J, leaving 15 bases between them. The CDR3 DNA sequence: TGTGCCTGGAGGTCGTGGCAAGGCGGTGGCTACACCTTC. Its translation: CAWRSWQGGGYTF.

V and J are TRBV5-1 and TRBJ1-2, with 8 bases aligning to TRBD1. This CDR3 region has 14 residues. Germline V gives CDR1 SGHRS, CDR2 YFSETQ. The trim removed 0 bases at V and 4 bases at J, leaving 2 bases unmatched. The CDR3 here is CASSLEQGGYGYTF. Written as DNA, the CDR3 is TGCGCCAGCAGCTTGGAACAGGGGGGCTATGGCTACACCTTC. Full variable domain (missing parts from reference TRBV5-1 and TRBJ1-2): KAGVTQTPRYLIKTRGQQVTLSCSPISGHRSVSWYQQTPGQGLQFLFEYFSETQRNKGNFPGRFSGRQFSNSRSEMNVSTLELGDSALYLCASSLEQGGYGYTFGSGTRLTVV.

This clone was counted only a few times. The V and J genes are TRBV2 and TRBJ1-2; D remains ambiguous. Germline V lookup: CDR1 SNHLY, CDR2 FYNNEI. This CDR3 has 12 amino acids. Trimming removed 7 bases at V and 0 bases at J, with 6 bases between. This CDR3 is CASNEPNYGYTF. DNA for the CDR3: TGTGCCAGCAACGAGCCTAACTATGGCTACACCTTC.

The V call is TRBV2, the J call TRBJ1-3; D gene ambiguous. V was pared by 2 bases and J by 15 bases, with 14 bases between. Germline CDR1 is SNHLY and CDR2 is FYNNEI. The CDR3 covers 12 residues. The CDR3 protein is CASSEIPNMRYF. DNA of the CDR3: TGTGCCAGCAGTGAAATCCCCAATATGAGATATTTT.

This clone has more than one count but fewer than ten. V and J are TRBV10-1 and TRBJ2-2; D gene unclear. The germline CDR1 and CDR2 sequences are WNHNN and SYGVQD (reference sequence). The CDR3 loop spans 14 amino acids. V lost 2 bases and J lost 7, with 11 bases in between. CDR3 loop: CASSERVGSGELFF. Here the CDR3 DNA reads TGCGCCAGCAGTGAGCGCGTGGGTAGCGGGGAGCTGTTTTTT.

Written as DNA, the CDR3 is TGCAGCGGAATGGGGGGAAGCAATGAGCAGTTCTTC. This sequence encodes CSGMGGSNEQFF. This sequence joins TRBV29-1 and TRBJ2-1; D is perhaps TRBD2 (6 bases). Trimming pared 7 bases from V and 6 bases from J, leaving 13 bases between. This CDR3 comprises 12 residues. The germline V gene has CDR1 SQVTM and CDR2 ANQGSEA.

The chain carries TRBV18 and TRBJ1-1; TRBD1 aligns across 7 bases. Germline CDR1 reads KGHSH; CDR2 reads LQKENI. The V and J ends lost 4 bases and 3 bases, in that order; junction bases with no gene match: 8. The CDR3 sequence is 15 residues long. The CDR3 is CASSQWTGPDTEAFF. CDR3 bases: TGTGCCAGCTCACAATGGACAGGTCCGGACACTGAAGCTTTCTTT.

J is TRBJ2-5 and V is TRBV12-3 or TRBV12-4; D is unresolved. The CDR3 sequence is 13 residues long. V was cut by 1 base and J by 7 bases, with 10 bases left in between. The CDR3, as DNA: TGTGCCAGCAGTTTAGACAGAGCAGGGACCCAGTACTTC. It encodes CASSLDRAGTQYF.

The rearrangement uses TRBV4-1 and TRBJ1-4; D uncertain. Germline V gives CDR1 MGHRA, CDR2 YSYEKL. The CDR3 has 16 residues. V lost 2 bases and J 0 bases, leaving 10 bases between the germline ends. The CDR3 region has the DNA TGCGCCAGCAGCCAAAACTATGAGGCAACTAATGAAAAACTGTTTTTT. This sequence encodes CASSQNYEATNEKLFF.

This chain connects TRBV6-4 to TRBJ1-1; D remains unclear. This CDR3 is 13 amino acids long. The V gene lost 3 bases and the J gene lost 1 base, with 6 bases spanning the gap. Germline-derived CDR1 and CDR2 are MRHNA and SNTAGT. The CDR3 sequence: CASSEAWNTEAFF. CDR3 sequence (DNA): TGTGCCAGCAGTGAGGCATGGAACACTGAAGCTTTCTTT.

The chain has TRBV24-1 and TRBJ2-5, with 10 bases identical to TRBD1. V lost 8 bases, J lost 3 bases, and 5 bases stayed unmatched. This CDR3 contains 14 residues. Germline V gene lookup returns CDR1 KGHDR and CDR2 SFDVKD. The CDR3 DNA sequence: TGTGCCACCAACGCCGGGACAGGGGAAGAGACCCAGTACTTC. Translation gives CATNAGTGEETQYF.

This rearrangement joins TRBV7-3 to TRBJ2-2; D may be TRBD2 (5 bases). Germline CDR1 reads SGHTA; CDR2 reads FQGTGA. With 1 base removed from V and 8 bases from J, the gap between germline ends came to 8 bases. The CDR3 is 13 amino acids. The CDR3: CASSLKREGELFF. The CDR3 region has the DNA TGTGCCAGCAGCTTAAAGAGGGAAGGGGAGCTGTTTTTT.